What follows is one TCR beta chain and its context. V was clipped by 7 bases and J by 6 bases, with 16 bases between them. CDR1 is LGHDT and CDR2 is YNNKEL in the germline V gene (reference sequence). The CDR3 contains 13 residues. From the 5' RACE reads, TCRdb called clonotypes with MiXCR, one entry per CDR3 protein. The table has over 200,000 distinct CDR3 sequences, roughly a tenth seen once. This entry belongs to a study of identical twins. This chain joins TRBV3-1 and TRBJ2-7, with TRBD2 as a possible D gene (5 bases). The sequenced sample consisted of memory (CD45RO+) T cells sorted from blood. The clonotype originates from a woman in her late teens or twenties in good health. The CDR3 nucleotides read TGTGCCAGCACCCGCGGAGGTGCGGGCGAGCAGTACTTC. Protein sequence: CASTRGGAGEQYF.